One sample yielded the 28 T cell receptor beta chains listed below, sequenced in a study of somatic mutations in cytotoxic T cells in rheumatoid arthritis. Method: immunoSEQ multiplex PCR; TCRdb's copy keeps in-frame clones and lacks some. Of 15,000 to 20,000 clones detected, over 70% appear once; the ten largest clones hold roughly a tenth. The material sequenced was CD8+ T cells sorted from blood. The receptor source for this set is a woman between 45 and 60 years old in good health.

The rearrangement links TRBV11-2 to TRBJ2-3; no definite D call. The CDR3 spans 12 residues. The V end lost 4 bases, the J end lost 4 bases, and 6 bases lay between the germline ends. Per germline, CDR1 SGHAT and CDR2 FQNNGV. The CDR3 reads CASSSPPDTQYF. In DNA form, the CDR3 reads TGTGCCAGCAGCTCCCCCCCAGATACGCAGTATTTT. The whole variable domain, remainder taken from reference TRBV11-2 and TRBJ2-3, is EAGVAQSPRYKIIEKRQSVAFWCNPISGHATLYWYQQILGQGPKLLIQFQNNGVVDDSQLPKDRFSAERLKGVDSTLKIQPAKLEDSAVYLCASSSPPDTQYFGPGTRLTVL.

The chain is built from TRBV12-1 and TRBJ2-7; TRBD2 is the table's D call, not checked against the DNA. TRBV12-1 is shown as a pseudogene. This CDR3 comprises 16 residues. The CDR3 protein is CASSLEPLAGETEQYF. Written as DNA, the CDR3 is TGTGCCAGCAGCCTTGAGCCCCTAGCGGGGGAGACCGAGCAGTACTTC.

V and J are TRBV10-3 and TRBJ1-2, with 8 bases aligning to TRBD1. In germline, CDR1 is ENHRY, CDR2 SYGVKD. The junction had 7 bases not matched to a gene; V was cut back by 3 bases and J by 7 bases. CDR3 size: 14 residues. The CDR3 region is CAISEEDRALGYTF. CDR3 DNA: TGTGCCATCAGTGAAGAGGACAGGGCTCTTGGCTACACCTTC.

Only a few counts were recorded for this clone. The chain couples TRBV7-2 to TRBJ2-2; perhaps TRBD1 as D (6 bases). This CDR3 has 13 amino acids. Trimming shortened V by 5 bases and J by 5 bases, and 9 bases separated the two germline ends. Germline CDR1 is SGHTA and CDR2 is FQGNSA. This CDR3 is CASSPTGTGELFF. The DNA for the CDR3 is TGTGCCAGCAGCCCCACAGGGACCGGGGAGCTGTTTTTT.

The CDR3 DNA reads TGTGCCATCAGTGACCTTCTAGCGGAAGGAGATACGCAGTATTTT. It encodes CAISDLLAEGDTQYF. The chain links TRBV10-3 to TRBJ2-3; 7 nucleotides align to TRBD2. CDR1 ENHRY and CDR2 SYGVKD come from the germline V gene. The junction had 8 bases not matched to a gene; V was cut back by 3 bases and J by 5 bases. The CDR3 length is 15 residues.

The chain carries TRBV6-6 and TRBJ2-5, with D unresolved. CDR1 is MNHNY, CDR2 SVGAGI, per germline (reference sequence). The CDR3 runs to 12 residues. V shed 6 bases and J shed 5 bases, with 10 bases lying between them. The CDR3 region is CASSRNSETQYF. The CDR3 nucleotides are TGTGCCAGCAGCCGAAATAGCGAGACCCAGTACTTC.

The rearrangement joins TRBV7-9 to TRBJ2-3; no firm D call. This CDR3 comprises 14 residues. Per germline, CDR1 SEHNR and CDR2 FQNEAQ (reference sequence). Trimming took off 5 bases at V and 2 bases at J, with 11 bases between the two ends. This CDR3 is CASSPWPDTDTQYF. CDR3 nucleotides: TGTGCCAGCAGCCCCTGGCCCGACACAGATACGCAGTATTTT.

The chain carries TRBV5-5 and TRBJ2-7; either TRBD1 or TRBD2 may supply D (5 bases each). V was trimmed by 4 bases and J by 7 bases, leaving 27 bases between them. Per the germline V gene, CDR1 is SGHKS and CDR2 is YYEKEE (reference sequence). CDR3 length: 17 residues. The CDR3 DNA reads TGTGCCAGCAGCGAAGCGGCCCTTGACAGTGAGCTACGAGAGCAGTACTTC. Its translation is CASSEAALDSELREQYF.

This chain uses TRBV28 with TRBJ2-1; D ambiguous. V was shortened by 5 bases and J by 8 bases, with 7 bases between the two germline ends. Germline CDR1 reads MDHEN; CDR2 reads SYDVKM. The CDR3 spans 11 residues. The CDR3 coding sequence is TGTGCCAGCAGTGATATAGATGAGCAGTTCTTC. As protein: CASSDIDEQFF.

This chain joins TRBV20-1 and TRBJ2-7; 8 bases are shared with TRBD1. V gave up 5 bases and J gave up 4 bases; unmatched junction bases: 1. This CDR3 has 11 residues. Germline V gives CDR1 DFQATT, CDR2 SNEGSKA (reference sequence). This CDR3 is CSADRGYEQYF. For the CDR3, the DNA is TGCAGTGCTGACAGGGGTTACGAGCAGTACTTC.

The chain uses TRBV4-2 and TRBJ2-5; no reliable D call. Looked up from germline, CDR1 is LGHNA and CDR2 is YNFKEQ. The V end lost 5 bases, the J end lost 0 bases, and 7 bases lay between the germline ends. The CDR3 sequence is 13 residues long. CDR3 DNA sequence: TGTGCCAGCAGCGGAACAGACCAAGAGACCCAGTACTTC. Amino acid sequence: CASSGTDQETQYF.

This chain links TRBV10-3 with TRBJ2-7; no clear D gene. The V end was cut by 0 bases, the J end by 2 bases, with 2 bases between. Looked up from germline, CDR1 is ENHRY and CDR2 is SYGVKD. The CDR3 sequence is 12 residues long. The CDR3 region has the DNA TGTGCCATCAGTGAGTCCACCTACGAGCAGTACTTC. Translating it yields CAISESTYEQYF.

The chain uses TRBV19 and TRBJ1-3; tentatively, D is TRBD1 (5 bases). Germline V gene lookup returns CDR1 LNHDA and CDR2 SQIVND (reference sequence). V dropped 5 bases and J dropped 6 bases, with 8 bases sitting between them. The CDR3 spans 12 residues. This CDR3 reads CASSGDPNTIYF. The CDR3 DNA is TGTGCCAGTAGTGGGGACCCAAACACCATATATTTT.

This rearrangement joins TRBV6-4 to TRBJ2-5; 8 bases match TRBD2. The V gene end was trimmed by 4 bases and the J gene end by 1 base; junction bases not matched to a gene: 8. Germline V lookup: CDR1 MRHNA, CDR2 SNTAGT. This CDR3 is 16 amino acids long. The CDR3 is CASSALAGSPQETQYF. The DNA of the CDR3 is TGTGCCAGCAGTGCCCTAGCGGGTTCCCCCCAAGAGACCCAGTACTTC.

The rearrangement joins TRBV7-9 to TRBJ2-7, with TRBD1 matching over 9 bases. Germline V gene sequence: CDR1 SEHNR, CDR2 FQNEAQ (reference sequence). The CDR3 consists of 15 residues. V shed 0 bases and J 6 bases; nucleotides not matched to a gene: 6. This chain's CDR3 is CASSLAGQGLAEQYF. CDR3 DNA sequence: TGTGCCAGCAGCTTAGCGGGACAGGGTCTGGCCGAGCAGTACTTC.

V gene TRBV18 combines with J gene TRBJ2-5, with D perhaps TRBD1 (6 bases). This CDR3 comprises 15 residues. The germline V and J ends were trimmed by 2 bases and 4 bases, with 14 bases remaining between them. Germline V gene data show CDR1 as KGHSH and CDR2 as LQKENI. Here the CDR3 reads CASSPGSRGLETQYF. CDR3 nucleotides: TGTGCCAGCTCACCAGGCTCCAGGGGCTTAGAGACCCAGTACTTC.

The CDR3 DNA reads TGTGCCAGCAGTATACTAGCGGGACAGTACAATGAGCAGTTCTTC. Protein sequence: CASSILAGQYNEQFF. The J gene is TRBJ2-1, the V gene TRBV9; TRBD2 matches 10 bases. V dropped 5 bases and J dropped 4; count of bases not matched to a gene: 6. Per germline, CDR1 SGDLS and CDR2 YYNGEE. CDR3 length: 15 residues.

The J gene is TRBJ1-2, the V gene TRBV13; 7 bases match TRBD1. Germline lookup yields CDR1 PRHDT and CDR2 FYEKMQ (reference sequence). The CDR3 totals 14 residues. With 5 bases clipped from V and 6 bases from J, the junction kept 9 bases outside the gene matches. CDR3 sequence: CASSPGGGDDGYTF. The CDR3, as DNA: TGTGCCAGCAGCCCAGGGGGTGGAGATGATGGCTACACCTTC.

For the CDR3, the DNA is TGTGCCAGTAGTAACGACAGGGTCACCGAGCAGTACTTC. It specifies CASSNDRVTEQYF. J is TRBJ2-7 and V is TRBV19, with 7 bases identical to TRBD1. From germline, CDR1 is LNHDA and CDR2 SQIVND (reference sequence). The J segment lost 6 bases and the V segment lost 4 bases, leaving 6 bases of the junction unmatched. The CDR3 is 13 residues long.

The V and J genes are TRBV6-6 and TRBJ2-5; D is uncertain. Per germline, CDR1 MNHNY and CDR2 SVGAGI (reference sequence). Trimming cost V 2 bases and J 9 bases, with 19 bases left between them. The CDR3 is 15 amino acids. The CDR3 here is CASSYGLRFELAQYF. CDR3 DNA: TGTGCCAGCAGTTACGGGTTGAGGTTCGAGTTGGCCCAGTACTTC.

The rearrangement joins TRBV19 to TRBJ2-7, with 14 nucleotides matching TRBD2. Losses at the gene ends were 4 bases for V and 7 bases for J; bases not matched to a gene: 3. Germline assignment: CDR1 LNHDA and CDR2 SQIVND (reference sequence). This CDR3 region has 14 residues. As DNA, the CDR3 is TGTGCCAGTAGTAGGGGACTAGCGGGAGTGGAGCAGTACTTC. It codes for CASSRGLAGVEQYF.

The chain couples TRBV4-1 to TRBJ1-2; maybe TRBD1 (6 bases). The CDR3 loop spans 14 amino acids. Germline CDR1 MGHRA, CDR2 YSYEKL. V was pared by 4 bases and J by 4 bases, with 13 bases between. CDR3 sequence (DNA): TGCGCCAGCAGCCCCGAGGACAGCCCCTATGGCTACACCTTC. Protein product: CASSPEDSPYGYTF.

The gene calls are TRBV30 and TRBJ1-5; TRBD1 aligns across 9 bases. Trimming cost V 0 bases and J 8 bases; bases outside gene matches: 5. The CDR3 is 14 residues long. The germline CDR1 and CDR2 sequences are GTSNPN and SVGIG (reference sequence). Here the CDR3 reads CAWSVGQGMEPQHF. CDR3 bases: TGTGCCTGGAGTGTTGGACAGGGGATGGAGCCCCAGCATTTT.

J is TRBJ2-7 and V is TRBV7-8; D is possibly TRBD1 or TRBD2 (6 bases each). Germline CDR1 and CDR2: SGHVS and FQNEAQ. V lost 8 bases and J lost 7, with 21 bases in between. The CDR3 is 14 amino acids. Written as DNA, the CDR3 is TGTGCCAGCTTGGGGGGCACGTCCACGGGAGAGCAGTACTTC. It is translated as CASLGGTSTGEQYF.

This sequence joins TRBV11-3 and TRBJ2-5, with 8 bases matching TRBD1. Germline V gives CDR1 SGHNT, CDR2 YENEEA. The V and J ends lost 2 bases and 5 bases, in that order; junction bases with no gene match: 1. This CDR3 is built from 13 residues. CDR3 amino acids: CASSLNRGETQYF. The CDR3 DNA reads as TGTGCCAGCAGCTTAAACAGGGGGGAGACCCAGTACTTC.

This clone came up once. The chain links TRBV9 to TRBJ2-5; no definite D call. This CDR3 contains 15 residues. From germline, CDR1 is SGDLS and CDR2 YYNGEE. Trimming removed 1 base at V and 0 bases at J, with 10 bases between. The CDR3 sequence is CASSVRPLDQETQYF. The DNA for the CDR3 is TGTGCCAGCAGCGTAAGGCCCTTGGACCAAGAGACCCAGTACTTC.

V and J are TRBV6-1 and TRBJ1-4; TRBD1 matches 8 bases. Germline V CDR1 and CDR2: MNHNS, SASEGT. With V trimmed by 8 bases and J by 4 bases, 6 bases remained unmatched. The CDR3 length is 14 residues. CDR3 protein: CASGTTGGNEKLFF. The CDR3 coding sequence is TGTGCCAGCGGGACCACAGGGGGTAATGAAAAACTGTTTTTT.

The sample holds a few counts of this clone. The chain is built from TRBV20-1 and TRBJ2-7; no definite D call. V was pared by 6 bases and J by 7 bases, with 10 bases between. CDR3 size: 10 residues. Germline lookup yields CDR1 DFQATT and CDR2 SNEGSKA (reference sequence). CDR3 in DNA: TGCAGTGCCCTGCGGCGGGAGCAGTACTTC. It is translated as CSALRREQYF.